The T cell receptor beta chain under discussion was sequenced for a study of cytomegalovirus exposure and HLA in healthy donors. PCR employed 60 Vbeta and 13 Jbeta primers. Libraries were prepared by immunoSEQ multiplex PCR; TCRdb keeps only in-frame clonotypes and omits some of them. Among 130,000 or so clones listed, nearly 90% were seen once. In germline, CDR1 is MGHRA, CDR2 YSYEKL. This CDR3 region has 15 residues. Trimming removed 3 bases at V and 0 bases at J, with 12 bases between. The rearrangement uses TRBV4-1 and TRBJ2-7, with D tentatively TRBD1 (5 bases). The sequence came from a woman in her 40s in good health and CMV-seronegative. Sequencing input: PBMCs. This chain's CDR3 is CASSQGQGPSYEQYF. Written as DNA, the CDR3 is TGCGCCAGCAGCCAGGGGCAGGGCCCCTCCTACGAGCAGTACTTC.